These 27 T cell receptor beta chains originate from one sample sequenced in a study of blood T cells in healthy people across ages. It was with a sample-barcoded 5' primer and a J-beta primer mix that a second PCR of roughly 7 to 11 cycles was run. Using its own MiXCR run on the 5' RACE reads, TCRdb lists one record per CDR3 protein. Among approximately 900,000 distinct CDR3 sequences listed, around 49% were seen once. The specimen was blood. The source is a man aged 25-40 years in good health.

V gene TRBV27 combines with J gene TRBJ1-6; D gene uncertain. The length of the CDR3 is 15 residues. The V end lost 3 bases, the J end lost 7 bases, and 13 bases lay between the germline ends. Germline V gene sequence: CDR1 MNHEY, CDR2 SMNVEV (reference sequence). The CDR3: CASSFNSVVNSPLHF. CDR3 nucleotides: TGTGCCAGCAGTTTTAACTCGGTGGTAAATTCACCCCTCCACTTT.

This clonotype was recorded once. V and J are TRBV28 and TRBJ2-5, with 9 bases matching TRBD2. The V gene's germline CDR1 is MDHEN and CDR2 SYDVKM. The CDR3 spans 16 residues. Trimming took 8 bases from V and 5 from J; bases not matched to a gene: 15. The CDR3 DNA follows: TGTGCCAGCGAAAATGGGCTAGCGGGGTCCTGGGAGACCCAGTACTTC. Its translation is CASENGLAGSWETQYF.

This clonotype was recorded a few times. The CDR3 DNA reads TGTGCCAGCAGCTCCTCGCCGGGACTCGTAGAGACCCAGTACTTC. Translated, it gives CASSSSPGLVETQYF. V usage is TRBV11-2 and J usage is TRBJ2-4; possible D gene TRBD2, 6 bases. The last part of the DNA fits TRBJ2-5 better; the J call may be wrong. Germline-derived CDR1 and CDR2 are SGHAT and FQNNGV. This CDR3 has 15 amino acids.

Only a few counts were recorded for this clonotype. The chain has TRBV7-2 and TRBJ2-2; D is uncertain. CDR1 SGHTA and CDR2 FQGNSA come from the germline V gene. The V and J ends lost 1 base and 5 bases respectively, with 11 bases between them. This CDR3 comprises 15 residues. This chain's CDR3 is CASSLGSVMTGELFF. The CDR3 region has the DNA TGTGCCAGCAGCTTAGGATCTGTGATGACCGGGGAGCTGTTTTTT.

J is TRBJ2-1 and V is TRBV10-3, with 12 nucleotides matching TRBD2. The V gene's germline CDR1 is ENHRY and CDR2 SYGVKD. The CDR3 runs 14 residues. Trimming removed 10 bases from V and 7 bases from J; junction bases left unmatched: 8. The CDR3 sequence is CASGGTSGFNEQFF. Here the CDR3 DNA reads TGTGCCAGCGGGGGGACTAGCGGGTTTAATGAGCAGTTCTTC.

This clonotype was counted a few times. The CDR3 loop is CASSLVGQGPNEQFF. The CDR3 DNA is TGTGCCAGCAGCTTAGTGGGTCAGGGGCCAAATGAGCAGTTCTTC. V is TRBV11-1 and J is TRBJ2-1, with D possibly matching TRBD1 (6 bases). CDR3 length: 15 residues. Germline-derived CDR1 and CDR2 are SGHAT and FQDESV (reference sequence). Trimming left V 1 base short and J 7 bases short, with 14 bases between.

This clonotype was seen at least ten times. The chain links TRBV18 to TRBJ2-7; no definite D call. Germline V CDR1 and CDR2: KGHSH, LQKENI. CDR3 size: 13 residues. The V end was cut by 3 bases, the J end by 0 bases, with 6 bases between. The CDR3 nucleotides read TGTGCCAGCTCACCCGCAGACTCCTACGAGCAGTACTTC. It is translated as CASSPADSYEQYF.

The chain joins TRBV3-1 to TRBJ1-6; no firm D call. This CDR3 is built from 16 residues. Looked up from germline, CDR1 is LGHDT and CDR2 is YNNKEL (reference sequence). Trimming removed 4 bases at V and 7 bases at J, with 17 bases between. The CDR3, as DNA: TGTGCCAGCAGCCCATCCGGGAGGGTGGGAAATTCACCCCTCCACTTT. Protein sequence: CASSPSGRVGNSPLHF.

This clonotype was counted ten times or more. The chain has TRBV7-9 and TRBJ2-1, with D possibly matching TRBD1 (5 bases). The V gene's germline CDR1 is SEHNR and CDR2 FQNEAQ (reference sequence). The length of the CDR3 is 13 residues. V was cut by 3 bases and J by 9 bases, with 12 bases left in between. The CDR3 coding sequence is TGTGCCAGCAGCTTTACCAGGGCGGTTGAGCAGTTCTTC. Its translation: CASSFTRAVEQFF.

This clonotype was seen only a few times. The rearrangement uses TRBV27 and TRBJ1-2, with a tentative D call TRBD1 (5 bases). The germline V and J ends were trimmed by 3 bases and 0 bases, with 8 bases remaining between them. CDR3 length equals 14 residues. The germline V gene encodes CDR1 MNHEY and CDR2 SMNVEV (reference sequence). CDR3 sequence reads: CASSFARANYGYTF. Written as DNA, the CDR3 is TGTGCCAGCAGTTTCGCCAGGGCTAACTATGGCTACACCTTC.

This clonotype has just a few counts. V usage is TRBV29-1 and J usage is TRBJ2-7; 7 bases match TRBD1. The V gene's germline CDR1 is SQVTM and CDR2 ANQGSEA. The CDR3 runs 15 residues. V trimming: 0 bases; J trimming: 3 bases; junction bases outside the gene matches: 8. The CDR3 reads CSVEEAGTVSYEQYF. CDR3 sequence (DNA): TGCAGCGTTGAAGAGGCCGGGACAGTAAGCTACGAGCAGTACTTC.

This clonotype was seen a single time. The chain employs TRBV7-2 and TRBJ1-2; 7 bases line up with TRBD1. The J segment lost 2 bases and the V segment lost 4 bases, leaving 4 bases of the junction unmatched. The V gene's germline CDR1 is SGHTA and CDR2 FQGNSA. The CDR3 contains 14 residues. The CDR3 coding sequence is TGTGCCAGCAGCTCGCAGACAGGGAACTATGGCTACACCTTC. Protein product: CASSSQTGNYGYTF.

The CDR3 bases are TGTGCCAGCAGAGATGAAGGTACTTATCAGGGAAACTTAGACGAGCAGTACTTC. This gives the protein CASRDEGTYQGNLDEQYF. The V gene is TRBV7-9, the J gene TRBJ2-7; perhaps TRBD1 as D (5 bases). This CDR3 has 18 residues. V lost 6 bases, J lost 5 bases, and 29 bases lay in between. Germline V CDR1 and CDR2: SEHNR, FQNEAQ (reference sequence).

This clonotype came up a few times. The chain links TRBV6-2 or TRBV6-3 to TRBJ2-5; D ambiguous. CDR1 and CDR2 from the germline V gene are MNHEY and SVGEGT. The CDR3 is 15 amino acids. V was shortened by 0 bases and J by 2 bases, with 10 bases between the two germline ends. This chain's CDR3 is CASSYSGYPQETQYF. CDR3 sequence (DNA): TGTGCCAGCAGTTACTCGGGGTATCCTCAAGAGACCCAGTACTTC.

This clonotype appeared a few times. J is TRBJ2-3 and V is TRBV3-1; possible D gene TRBD2, 6 bases. CDR1 is LGHDT and CDR2 is YNNKEL in the germline V gene (reference sequence). The CDR3 has 14 residues. V dropped 0 bases and J dropped 10 bases, with 14 bases sitting between them. CDR3 in DNA: TGTGCCAGCAGCCAAGATCTGCCATCGGGGGCGCAGTATTTT. It encodes CASSQDLPSGAQYF.

The V call is TRBV5-1, the J call TRBJ2-2; 8 bases match TRBD1. The germline gives CDR1 SGHRS, CDR2 YFSETQ. This CDR3 comprises 16 residues. V dropped 4 bases and J dropped 6; count of bases not matched to a gene: 11. The CDR3 region is CASSLWGQGASGELFF. The CDR3 DNA is TGCGCCAGCAGCCTCTGGGGCCAGGGGGCTTCCGGGGAGCTGTTTTTT.

The chain uses TRBV5-1 and TRBJ2-3, with D possibly TRBD1 on 6 matching bases. V was pared by 4 bases and J by 0 bases, with 12 bases between. Per the germline V gene, CDR1 is SGHRS and CDR2 is YFSETQ. The CDR3 sequence is 15 residues long. This CDR3 reads CASSPDSTSTDTQYF. The CDR3 DNA follows: TGCGCCAGCAGCCCGGACAGTACTAGCACAGATACGCAGTATTTT.

The chain uses TRBV24-1 and TRBJ2-5, with a tentative D call TRBD2 (5 bases). Germline V gene sequence: CDR1 KGHDR, CDR2 SFDVKD. The CDR3 is 16 amino acids. With 2 bases removed from V and 5 bases from J, the gap between germline ends came to 17 bases. The CDR3 loop is CATSDSRGTVRETQYF. CDR3 DNA sequence: TGTGCCACCAGTGATTCACGGGGAACAGTTCGGGAGACCCAGTACTTC.

This chain uses TRBV9 with TRBJ2-6; D remains ambiguous. The V and J ends lost 1 base and 0 bases respectively, with 5 bases between them. CDR3 length: 15 amino acids. In germline, CDR1 is SGDLS, CDR2 YYNGEE. The CDR3 sequence: CASSVWASGANVLTF. In DNA form, the CDR3 reads TGTGCCAGCAGCGTATGGGCCTCTGGGGCCAACGTCCTGACTTTC.

In DNA, the CDR3 is TGTGCCAGCAGCCCACAGGGGACTGAGCAGTACTTC. Its protein product is CASSPQGTEQYF. The chain uses TRBV5-5 and TRBJ2-5, with D maybe TRBD1 (7 bases). This CDR3 has 12 residues. V lost 4 bases, J lost 11 bases, and 15 bases lay in between. Germline V CDR1 and CDR2: SGHKS, YYEKEE (reference sequence). The complete variable domain, with remaining parts taken from reference TRBV5-5 and TRBJ2-5, reads DAGVTQSPTHLIKTRGQQVTLRCSPISGHKSVSWYQQVLGQGPQFIFQYYEKEERGRGNFPDRFSARQFPNYSSELNVNALLLGDSALYLCASSPQGTEQYFGPGTRLLVL.

This chain connects TRBV3-1 to TRBJ2-1, with no clear D. V was clipped by 2 bases and J by 4 bases, with 6 bases between them. This CDR3 spans 13 amino acids. CDR1 is LGHDT and CDR2 is YNNKEL in the germline V gene (reference sequence). CDR3: CASSQTTYNEQFF. In DNA form, the CDR3 reads TGTGCCAGCAGCCAAACCACTTACAATGAGCAGTTCTTC.

This clonotype showed up just a few times. V gene TRBV6-6 combines with J gene TRBJ2-1; 14 positions agree with TRBD2. The V segment lost 0 bases and the J segment 6 bases; nucleotides outside the gene matches: 4. CDR1 is MNHNY and CDR2 is SVGAGI in the germline V gene (reference sequence). The CDR3 runs 17 residues. Here the CDR3 DNA reads TGTGCCAGCAGTTACTCGACTAGCGGGGGGGCCCTCAATGAGCAGTTCTTC. Translating gives CASSYSTSGGALNEQFF.

This clonotype showed up just a few times. This chain uses TRBV5-6 with TRBJ2-5; D gene ambiguous. The CDR3 extends over 12 amino acids. Germline CDR1 and CDR2: SGHDT and YYEEEE. V lost 3 bases, J lost 11 bases, and 14 bases lay in between. Here the CDR3 reads CASSWGKGEQYF. CDR3 DNA sequence: TGTGCCAGCAGCTGGGGAAAAGGAGAGCAGTACTTC.

The J gene is TRBJ2-7, the V gene TRBV12-3 or TRBV12-4; D perhaps matches TRBD2 (5 bases). V was clipped by 3 bases and J by 2 bases, with 11 bases between them. CDR3 length: 14 residues. CDR3 nucleotides: TGTGCCAGCAGTTTCGGGGTCGGGACCTACGAGCAGTACTTC. It yields the protein CASSFGVGTYEQYF.

The chain couples TRBV4-2 to TRBJ1-5; D unresolved. The CDR3 runs 15 residues. The ends were cut back, 0 bases at V and 7 bases at J, with 13 bases in the middle. In germline, CDR1 is LGHNA, CDR2 YNFKEQ. This CDR3 is CASSQDWTGEQPQHF. The CDR3 coding sequence is TGTGCCAGCAGCCAAGATTGGACTGGCGAACAGCCCCAGCATTTT.

CDR3 nucleotides: TGTGCCAGCGGGGCAGGGATTCAGCCCCAGCATTTT. This encodes CASGAGIQPQHF. The chain uses TRBV27 and TRBJ1-5; maybe TRBD1 (5 bases). Germline V gives CDR1 MNHEY, CDR2 SMNVEV (reference sequence). Trimming took 8 bases from V and 6 from J, leaving 11 bases between them. The CDR3 contains 12 residues.

This clonotype showed up just once. The chain is built from TRBV30 and TRBJ1-6; D might be TRBD1 (6 bases). This CDR3 is built from 15 residues. Germline CDR1 GTSNPN, CDR2 SVGIG (reference sequence). With 0 bases removed from V and 8 bases from J, the gap between germline ends came to 14 bases. The CDR3 protein is CAWSVEAAGDSPLHF. CDR3 DNA sequence: TGTGCCTGGAGTGTAGAGGCGGCAGGGGATTCACCCCTCCACTTT.